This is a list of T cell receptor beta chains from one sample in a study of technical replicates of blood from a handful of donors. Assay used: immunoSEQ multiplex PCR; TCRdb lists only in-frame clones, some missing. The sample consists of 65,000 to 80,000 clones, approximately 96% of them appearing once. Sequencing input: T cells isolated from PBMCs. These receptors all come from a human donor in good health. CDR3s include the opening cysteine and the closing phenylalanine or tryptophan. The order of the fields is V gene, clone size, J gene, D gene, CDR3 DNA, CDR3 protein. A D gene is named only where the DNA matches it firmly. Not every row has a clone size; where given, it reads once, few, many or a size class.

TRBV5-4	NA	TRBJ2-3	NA	TGTGCCAGCAGCTTGGAAGGGGACACAGATACGCAGTATTTT	CASSLEGDTDTQYF
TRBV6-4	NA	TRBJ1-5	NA	TGTGCCAGCAGTGAAACAGCTTATGGACAGCCCCAGCATTTT	CASSETAYGQPQHF
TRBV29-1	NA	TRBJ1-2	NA	TGCAGCGCCACAGACAACTATGGCTACACCTTC	CSATDNYGYTF
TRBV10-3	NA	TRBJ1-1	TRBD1	TGTGCCATCAGTGAGTCACGCCAGGGGGCAGCTTTCTTT	CAISESRQGAAFF
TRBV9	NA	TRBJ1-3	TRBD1	TGTGCCAGCAGCGGAGGGACAGGGGGTTTCACCATATATTTT	CASSGGTGGFTIYF
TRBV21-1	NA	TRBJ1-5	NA	TGTGCCAGCAGCAGGAACAGGGTTTTTCAGCCCCAGCATTTT	CASSRNRVFQPQHF
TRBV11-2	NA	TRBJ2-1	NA	TGTGCCAGCAGCCAGACTAGTAGGAATGAGCAGTTCTTC	CASSQTSRNEQFF
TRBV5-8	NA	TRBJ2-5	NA	TGTGCCAGCAGCTTGGACACCCAAGAGACCCAGTACTTC	CASSLDTQETQYF
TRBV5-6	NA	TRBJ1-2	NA	TGTGCCAGCAGCGCTGGGGGGGGATATGGCTACACCTTC	CASSAGGGYGYTF
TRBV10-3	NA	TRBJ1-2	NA	TGTGCCATCAAAGAAGGGGATGGCTACACCTTC	CAIKEGDGYTF
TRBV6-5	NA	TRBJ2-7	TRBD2	TGTGCCAGCATAGGAGCGGGAGAGTTCTACGAGCAGTACTTC	CASIGAGEFYEQYF
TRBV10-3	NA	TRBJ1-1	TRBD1	TGTGCCATCTCACCAGGACAGGGGAACACTGAAGCTTTCTTT	CAISPGQGNTEAFF
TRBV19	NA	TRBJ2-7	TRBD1	TGTGCCAGTAGCCGACAGGGGTCCCACGAGCAGTACTTC	CASSRQGSHEQYF
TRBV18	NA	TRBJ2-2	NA	TGTGCCAGCTCAGGCAGTGGCAGGGTCACCGGGGAGCTGTTTTTT	CASSGSGRVTGELFF
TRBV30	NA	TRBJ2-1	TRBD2	TGTGCCTGGAGCACCGGGGGGAGCTCCTACAATGAGCAGTTCTTC	CAWSTGGSSYNEQFF
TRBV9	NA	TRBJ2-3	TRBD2	TGTGCCAGCAGCGTAGGACTAGCGGGAGTCACAGATACGCAGTATTTT	CASSVGLAGVTDTQYF
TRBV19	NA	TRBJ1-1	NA	TGTGCCAGTATTTCTCAGACGGGACGGGGACTCACTGAAGCTTTCTTT	CASISQTGRGLTEAFF
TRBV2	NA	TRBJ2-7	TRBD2	TGTGCCAGCAGTGAAGGACTAGCGGGAGCTTCCTACGAGCAGTACTTC	CASSEGLAGASYEQYF
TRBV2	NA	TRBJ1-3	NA	TGTGCCAGCAGTGCGGTAGTCTCTGGAAACACCATATATTTT	CASSAVVSGNTIYF
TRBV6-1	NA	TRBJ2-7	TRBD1	TGTGCCGGACGGGGGGGACAGGGGGTGCGGGAGCAGTACTTC	CAGRGGQGVREQYF
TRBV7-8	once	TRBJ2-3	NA	TGTGCCAGCAGCTTCGGGTTCGAAAAGGGGCGGACCACAGATACGCAGTATTTT	CASSFGFEKGRTTDTQYF
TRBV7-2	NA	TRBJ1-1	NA	TGTGCCAGCAGCTTAGCAGGTGCGGGTGAAGCTTTCTTT	CASSLAGAGEAFF
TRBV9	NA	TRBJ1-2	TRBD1	TGTGCCAGCAGCTCAACAGGGGGGAACTATGGCTACACCTTC	CASSSTGGNYGYTF
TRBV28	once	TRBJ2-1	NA	TGTGCCAGCAGTTCGGTCGCAGGGTTGATTGAGCAGTTCTTC	CASSSVAGLIEQFF
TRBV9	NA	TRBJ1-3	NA	TGTGCCAGCAGCGTCCGATCCCAGGGCTCAGGAAACACCATATATTTT	CASSVRSQGSGNTIYF
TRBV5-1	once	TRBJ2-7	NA	TGCGCCAGCAGTGAACAGGGGACTAGCTCCTACGAGCAGTACTTC	CASSEQGTSSYEQYF
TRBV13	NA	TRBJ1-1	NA	TGTGCCAGCAGCCAAGGGAGGGGTGAAGCTTTCTTT	CASSQGRGEAFF
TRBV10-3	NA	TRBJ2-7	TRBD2	TGTGCCACCACTAGCGGCTCCTACGAGCAGTACTTC	CATTSGSYEQYF
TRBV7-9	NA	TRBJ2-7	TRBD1	TGTGCCAGCAGCTTGGGACAGGGGGCGCACGAGCAGTACTTC	CASSLGQGAHEQYF
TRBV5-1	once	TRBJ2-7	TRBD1	TGCGCCAGCAGCTCGACACCGGGACAGACATACGAGCAGTACTTC	CASSSTPGQTYEQYF
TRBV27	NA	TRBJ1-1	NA	TGTGCCAGCAGTTCCAGGGGCTGGAACACTGAAGCTTTCTTT	CASSSRGWNTEAFF
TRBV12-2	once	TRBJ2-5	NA	TGTGCAAGTCGCTTAGTGTCTGGACAGGGGCGGACTAGCGGGAGGGCCGGAGCTAAAGAGACCCAGTACTTC	CASRLVSGQGRTSGRAGAKETQYF